This TCR beta chain was obtained from a study of spatial heterogeneity in lung cancer. About the research overall: Each distinct TCR and UMI combination averaged more than ten appearances in raw reads.

Study-wide findings and caveats: Coverage of tumor T cells was estimated at about 7% for alpha chains and 13% for beta chains. For expanded intratumoral alpha and beta TCRs, counts tracked tumor mutation counts.

This clonotype has at least ten counts. The antigen remains undetermined. As for time point: sample taken at primary tumor resection. Unsorted samples of tumor, nontumor lung or frozen PBMC had their whole RNA sequenced. In the library, each TCR cDNA molecule bore its own unique molecular identifier. Via MiXCR, TCRdb re-called the 5' RACE reads, giving one row per CDR3 protein. The profile shows over 25,000 distinct CDR3 sequences, just over 7% of them singletons. V trimming: 6 bases; J trimming: 2 bases; junction bases outside the gene matches: 10. This CDR3 is built from 16 residues. Looked up from germline, CDR1 is SEHNR and CDR2 is FQNEAQ (reference sequence).

The clonotype was recovered from a male donor with early-stage non-small cell lung cancer. Sequenced material: lung tumor tissue, taken at surgery. The J gene is TRBJ2-3, the V gene TRBV7-9; the match to TRBD2 covers 8 bases. CDR3 sequence: CASSSAGGQFTDTQYF. In DNA form, the CDR3 reads TGTGCCAGCAGTTCCGCGGGGGGCCAGTTCACAGATACGCAGTATTTT.